The sequence of this T cell receptor (beta chain) was determined in a study of T-cell memory formation after mild COVID-19. Study results and limitations: Clones shrinking between day 15 and 85 showed a balanced CD4/CD8 split, and those that grew later tilted toward CD4+.

In its sample, this clonotype was seen a few times. Its antigen is still unknown. TCRdb independently ran MiXCR on the 5' RACE reads; one entry per CDR3 protein. The data contain more than 250,000 distinct CDR3 sequences, about a sixth of them singletons. This CDR3 contains 13 residues. The ends lost 5 bases at V and 3 bases at J; junction bases unmatched: 3. The rearrangement uses TRBV12-3 or TRBV12-4 and TRBJ1-2, with 7 bases fitting TRBD1. Sequencing was carried out using PBMCs or a T cell subset sorted from them (not recorded which). The source of this sequence is a man aged 18 to 35 who had mild COVID-19 (a few samples of this study predate the infection). Cell type and time point are not known. The DNA of the CDR3 is TGTGCCAGCAGTCGACAGGGTGACTATGGCTACACCTTC. This codes for CASSRQGDYGYTF.